This T cell receptor (beta chain) was obtained from a study of T cell responses to AZD1222 COVID-19 vaccine. As for the study in general: Pooling of second doses given at about 4 or about 12 weeks was done.

The protocol was immunoSEQ multiplex PCR, while the TCRdb copy is restricted to in-frame clones and leaves out a portion. The sample yields 25,000 to 35,000 clones, around four fifths seen once. Regarding the study as a whole: Repertoires were collected only later (after the peak T cell response had occurred). Of spike-specific TCRs, nearly half reportedly target regions left unmutated in variants. A mostly white British donor set with more females was recruited, and clonal diversity was possibly underestimated.

The count of this clone is one. Its antigen is not known. This CDR3 is built from 15 residues. Germline V gene lookup returns CDR1 LNHDA and CDR2 SQIVND (reference sequence). J was trimmed by 8 bases and V by 2 bases; bases with no gene match: 7. The receptor's source is an adult in good health. The sample consisted of peripheral blood, taken on day 0 of AZD1222 vaccination. The chain employs TRBV19 and TRBJ1-4, with 8 bases matching TRBD1. The CDR3 DNA follows: TGTGCCAGTAGTATAACCGGGACAGGTGGAGAAAAACTGTTTTTT. Translation gives CASSITGTGGEKLFF.